This is a list of T cell receptor beta chains from one sample in a study of T cells in Graves' hyperthyroidism and ophthalmopathy. From the multiplex PCR reads, TCRdb called clonotypes with MiXCR, one entry per CDR3 protein. The profile shows 540,000 or so distinct CDR3 sequences, less than 20% of them singletons. What was sequenced was blood. Receptors were obtained from a woman in her twenties or thirties with Graves' hyperthyroidism. Both conserved end residues are part of each CDR3. D genes are given only for firm matches. Clone size appears in some rows only: once, few, many, or a class for an expanded clone.

TRBD1	TRBV10-3	few	TRBJ2-1	CVISASTGTGNNEQFF	TGTGTCATCAGTGCGTCGACCGGGACAGGGAACAATGAGCAGTTCTTC
TRBD1	TRBV28	many	TRBJ1-5	CASSPSGTGAHQPQHF	TGTGCCAGCAGTCCGTCCGGGACAGGGGCACATCAGCCCCAGCATTTT
NA	TRBV6-1	few	TRBJ2-7	CASAAVPGEQYF	TGTGCCAGCGCCGCGGTGCCCGGGGAGCAGTACTTC
NA	TRBV7-9	few	TRBJ2-1	CASSSSLDNEQFF	TGTGCCAGCAGCTCGAGCCTGGACAATGAGCAGTTCTTC
TRBD1	TRBV14	few	TRBJ2-7	CASSQTGGDWGEQYF	TGTGCCAGCAGCCAGACAGGGGGCGATTGGGGCGAGCAGTACTTC
NA	TRBV20-1	NA	TRBJ1-3	CSAGGMGGNTIYF	TGCAGTGCCGGGGGTATGGGCGGAAACACCATATATTTT
TRBD2	TRBV11-2	many	TRBJ2-7	CASSLVLSRENEQYF	TGTGCCAGCAGCTTAGTTCTTTCGCGGGAGAACGAGCAGTACTTC
TRBD2	TRBV20-1	NA	TRBJ2-3	CSARTTNGRTSGGNTDTQYF	TGCAGTGCTAGAACTACTAACGGCAGAACTAGCGGCGGGAACACAGATACGCAGTATTTT
NA	TRBV28	NA	TRBJ2-5	CTSSYYGWAGETQYF	TGTACCAGCAGCTATTACGGTTGGGCAGGAGAGACCCAGTACTTC
NA	TRBV4-3	NA	TRBJ1-2	CASSQDRGLGYGYTF	TGCGCCAGCAGCCAAGACCGTGGGTTGGGCTATGGCTACACCTTC
NA	TRBV29-1	many	TRBJ1-4	CSVEGSGFGEKLFF	TGCAGCGTTGAAGGAAGTGGGTTTGGTGAAAAACTGTTTTTT
NA	TRBV29-1	few	TRBJ1-1	CSVVGGPLGTEAFF	TGCAGCGTTGTTGGCGGACCCTTGGGCACTGAAGCTTTCTTT
TRBD2	TRBV6-5	once	TRBJ2-5	CASSYSGLAETQYF	TGTGCCAGCAGTTACTCGGGACTAGCGGAGACCCAGTACTTC
TRBD1	TRBV9	NA	TRBJ1-2	CASSVAGTENYGYTF	TGTGCCAGCAGCGTAGCGGGGACAGAAAACTATGGCTACACCTTC
NA	TRBV2	NA	TRBJ1-3	CASSERGSLVSGNTIYF	TGTGCCAGCAGTGAGAGGGGGAGTCTCGTCTCTGGAAACACCATATATTTT
TRBD2	TRBV5-6	few	TRBJ2-1	CASSQESGLAGAGSSYNEQFF	TGTGCCAGCAGCCAAGAGTCAGGACTAGCGGGAGCGGGGAGCTCCTACAATGAGCAGTTCTTC
NA	TRBV28	few	TRBJ1-3	CASGPRDRRSGNTIYF	TGTGCCAGCGGACCACGGGACCGCCGCTCTGGAAACACCATATATTTT
TRBD2	TRBV6-1	NA	TRBJ2-2	CASSSSGRSSGELFF	TGTGCCAGCAGTTCTAGCGGGAGATCCTCCGGGGAGCTGTTTTTT
NA	TRBV3-1	NA	TRBJ2-7	CASSHLASEQYF	TGTGCCAGCAGCCATTTAGCGTCTGAGCAGTACTTC
NA	TRBV27	many	TRBJ1-4	CASSLSGGSTEKLFF	TGTGCCAGCAGTTTATCGGGAGGGAGTACTGAAAAACTGTTTTTT
TRBD1	TRBV13	many	TRBJ2-7	CASSPRQGVHEQYF	TGTGCCAGCAGCCCAAGACAGGGAGTCCACGAGCAGTACTTC
NA	TRBV6-1	many	TRBJ1-5	CASTGSGNQPQHF	TGTGCCAGCACAGGGTCGGGCAATCAGCCCCAGCATTTT
TRBD1	TRBV7-9	NA	TRBJ2-1	CASTKGTGTVYNEQFF	TGTGCCAGCACCAAAGGAACCGGGACAGTCTACAATGAGCAGTTCTTC
TRBD2	TRBV11-3	NA	TRBJ2-1	CASSLGGSGRDEQFF	TGTGCCAGCAGCTTAGGTGGTAGCGGGAGGGATGAGCAGTTCTTC
NA	TRBV7-3	few	TRBJ2-7	CASSLRDGTSYEQYF	TGCGCCAGCAGCCTCCGGGATGGGACCTCCTACGAGCAGTACTTC
NA	TRBV6-1	many	TRBJ2-1	CASRTGPYNEQFF	TGTGCCAGCCGTACAGGACCCTACAATGAGCAGTTCTTC
TRBD2	TRBV7-2	few	TRBJ2-1	CASSSGLAGERGFF	TGTGCCAGCAGCTCGGGACTAGCGGGAGAAAGGGGGTTCTTC
TRBD1	TRBV12-3/TRBV12-4	few	TRBJ2-4	CASSPETYGKDRRAKNIQYF	TGTGCCAGCAGTCCCGAAACATACGGAAAGGACAGGCGAGCCAAAAACATTCAGTACTTC
NA	TRBV5-4	NA	TRBJ2-3	CASSLWDDTQYF	TGTGCCAGCAGCTTGTGGGACGATACGCAGTATTTT
NA	TRBV20-1	many	TRBJ2-3	CSAQRSTDTQYF	TGCAGTGCCCAGCGAAGCACAGATACGCAGTATTTT
TRBD2	TRBV7-9	few	TRBJ2-1	CASSPSSGLADYNEQFF	TGTGCCAGCAGCCCTTCTTCAGGCCTAGCGGACTACAATGAGCAGTTCTTC
TRBD1	TRBV7-9	NA	TRBJ1-3	CASSWDRDSSGNTIYF	TGTGCCAGCAGCTGGGACAGGGATAGCTCTGGAAACACCATATATTTT